The entry that follows covers one T cell receptor beta chain sequence. This sample stems from a study of blood T cell repertoires in COVID-19. On the study more broadly: Samples of COVID-19 (acute and convalescent) were obtained from the United States, Italy and Spain.

TCRdb's copy holds only in-frame clones and misses some; the assay was immunoSEQ multiplex PCR. Altogether 48,000 or so clones are present, just over 85% being singletons, with the ten largest covering around 3%. Patients in Seattle were enrolled during active infection, then followed longitudinally. The clonotype comes from an elderly woman with COVID-19, enrolled during active disease. Sequences were obtained from peripheral blood.

The CDR3 loop reads CASSSTGGPGELFF. The CDR3 DNA sequence: TGTGCCAGCAGCTCGACAGGGGGCCCCGGGGAGCTGTTTTTT. The rearrangement joins TRBV7-2 to TRBJ2-2; 10 bases are shared with TRBD1. CDR1 and CDR2 from the germline V gene are SGHTA and FQGNSA. There are 14 residues in the CDR3. Unmatched junction bases numbered 2, after V lost 4 bases and J lost 6 bases.